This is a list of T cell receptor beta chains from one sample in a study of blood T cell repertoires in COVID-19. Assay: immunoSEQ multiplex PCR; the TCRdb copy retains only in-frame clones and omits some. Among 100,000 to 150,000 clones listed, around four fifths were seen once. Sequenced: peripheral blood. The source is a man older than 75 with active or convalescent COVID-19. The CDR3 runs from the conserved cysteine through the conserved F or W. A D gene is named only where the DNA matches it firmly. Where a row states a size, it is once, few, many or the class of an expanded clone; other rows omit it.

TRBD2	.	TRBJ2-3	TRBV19	CASSPGTGTSGGALGTDTQYF
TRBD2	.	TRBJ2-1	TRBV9	CASSGLAGGRVEEQFF
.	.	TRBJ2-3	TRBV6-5	CASMQVGTDTQYF
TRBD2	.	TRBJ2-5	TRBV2	CASSDPSGAQETQYF
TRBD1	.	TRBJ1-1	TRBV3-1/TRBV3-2	CASGLPGQAGDTEAFF
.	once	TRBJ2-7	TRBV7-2	CASSNGKYEQYF
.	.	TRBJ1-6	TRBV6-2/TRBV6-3	CASSYSSRSSSYNSPLHF
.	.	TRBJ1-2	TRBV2	CASSQFIPPGGYTF
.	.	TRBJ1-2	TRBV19	CASSIDSYGYTF
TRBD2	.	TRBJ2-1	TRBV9	CASSVEGSGEANEQFF
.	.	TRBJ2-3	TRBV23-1	CASTFHRDHNTDTQYF
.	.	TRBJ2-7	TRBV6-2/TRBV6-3	CASSYPSGPHEQYF
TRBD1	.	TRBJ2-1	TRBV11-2	CASSDPTTGGNEQFF
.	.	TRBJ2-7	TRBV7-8	CASSLTGEQYF
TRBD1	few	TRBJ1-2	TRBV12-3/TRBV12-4	CASSAGTGKGYTF
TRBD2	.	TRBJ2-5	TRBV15	CATSRDSAGGQETQYF
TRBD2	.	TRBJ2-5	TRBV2	CASSEGKRGGYQETQYF
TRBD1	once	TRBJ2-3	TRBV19	CASQAGQGHTDTQYF
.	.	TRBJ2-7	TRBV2	CASSVGDSETYEQYF
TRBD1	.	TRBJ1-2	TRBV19	CASTLLRGAGGYTF
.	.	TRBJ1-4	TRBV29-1	CSVEDRTNEKLFF
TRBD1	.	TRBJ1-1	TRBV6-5	CASNKGQQNTEAFF
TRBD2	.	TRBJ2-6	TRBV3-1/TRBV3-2	CASSPPEERGSSGANVLTF
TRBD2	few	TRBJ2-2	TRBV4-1	CASSQDLTSGGFRELFF
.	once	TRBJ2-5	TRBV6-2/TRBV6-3	CASSYLLGARETQYF
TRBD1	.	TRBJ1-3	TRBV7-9	CASSTGTEIGNTIYF
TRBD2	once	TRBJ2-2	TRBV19	CASSSRTSGGAVSLGELFF
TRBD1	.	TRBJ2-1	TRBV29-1	CSVEGTTAGGLNYNEQFF
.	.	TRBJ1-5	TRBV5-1	CASSDGPGSNQPQHF
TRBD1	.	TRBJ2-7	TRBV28	CASSSPAGTGVMMQYF
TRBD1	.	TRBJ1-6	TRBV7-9	CASSPYGTGYSPLHF
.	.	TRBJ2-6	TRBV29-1	CSVAISGANVLTF
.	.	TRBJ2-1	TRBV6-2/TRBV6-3	CASSGDYGRGSYNEQFF
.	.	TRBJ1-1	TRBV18	CASSLQGGTEAFF
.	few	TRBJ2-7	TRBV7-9	CATSDPGQTYEQYF
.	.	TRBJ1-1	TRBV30	CASGGNTEAFF
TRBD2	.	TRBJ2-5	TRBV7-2	CASSQGAGANLGETQYF
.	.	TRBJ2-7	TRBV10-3	CAISESNGVYEQYF
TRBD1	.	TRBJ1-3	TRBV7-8	CASSLLTGTGNTIYF
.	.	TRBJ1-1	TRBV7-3	CASSSQGDTEAFF
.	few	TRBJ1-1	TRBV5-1	CASGETTEAFF
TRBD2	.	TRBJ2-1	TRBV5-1	CASSSRLAGGQNEQFF
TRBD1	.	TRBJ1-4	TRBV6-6	CASSGQGNYEKLFF
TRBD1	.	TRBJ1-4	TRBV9	CASSGLDRGPDEKLFF
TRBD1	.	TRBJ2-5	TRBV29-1	CSVRDRERQTQYF
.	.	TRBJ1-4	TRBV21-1	CASTTKRNRGRPTNEKLFF
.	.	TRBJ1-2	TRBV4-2	CASSQDGRNYGYTF
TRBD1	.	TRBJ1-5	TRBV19	CASSMRTGDIQPQHF
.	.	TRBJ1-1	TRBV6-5	CASSLRTENTEAFF
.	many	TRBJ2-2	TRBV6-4	CASSDSSTGELFF
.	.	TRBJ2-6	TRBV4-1	CASSQVAGGANVLTF
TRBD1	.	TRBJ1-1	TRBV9	CASSATGTGVGTEAFF
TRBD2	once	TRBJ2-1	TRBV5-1	CASSTSGSSYNEQFF
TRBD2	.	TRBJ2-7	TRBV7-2	CASSLMGTSSYEQYF
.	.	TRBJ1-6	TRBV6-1	CASSDGTQGSPLHF
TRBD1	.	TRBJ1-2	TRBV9	CASSVIDRGNYGYTF